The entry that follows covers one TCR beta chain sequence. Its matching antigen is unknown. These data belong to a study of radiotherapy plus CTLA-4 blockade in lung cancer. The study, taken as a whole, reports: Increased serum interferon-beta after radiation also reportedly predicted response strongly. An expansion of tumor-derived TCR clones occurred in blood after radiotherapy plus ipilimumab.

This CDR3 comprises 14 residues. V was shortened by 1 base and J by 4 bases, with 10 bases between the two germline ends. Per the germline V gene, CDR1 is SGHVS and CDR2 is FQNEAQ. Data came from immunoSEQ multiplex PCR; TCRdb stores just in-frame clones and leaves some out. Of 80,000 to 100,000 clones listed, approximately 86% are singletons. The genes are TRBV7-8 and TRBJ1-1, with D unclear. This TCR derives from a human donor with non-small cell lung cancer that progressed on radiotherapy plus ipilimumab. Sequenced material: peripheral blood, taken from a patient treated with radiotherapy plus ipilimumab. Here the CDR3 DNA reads TGTGCCAGCAGCTTAGGTCTGGGATCCACTGAAGCTTTCTTT. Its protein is CASSLGLGSTEAFF. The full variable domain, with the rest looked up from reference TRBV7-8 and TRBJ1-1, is GAGVSQSPRYKVAKRGQDVALRCDPISGHVSLFWYQQALGQGPEFLTYFQNEAQLDKSGLPSDRFFAERPEGSVSTLKIQRTQQEDSAVYLCASSLGLGSTEAFFGQGTRLTVV.